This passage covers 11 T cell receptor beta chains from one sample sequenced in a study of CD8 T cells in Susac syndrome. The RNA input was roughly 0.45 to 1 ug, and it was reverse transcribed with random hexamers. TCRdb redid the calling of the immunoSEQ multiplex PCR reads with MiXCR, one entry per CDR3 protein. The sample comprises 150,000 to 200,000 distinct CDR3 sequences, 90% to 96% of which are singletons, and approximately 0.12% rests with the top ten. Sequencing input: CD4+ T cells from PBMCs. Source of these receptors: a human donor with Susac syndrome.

This chain's CDR3 is CACGRSYNEQFF. The CDR3 DNA reads as TGTGCCTGCGGACGGAGCTACAATGAGCAGTTCTTC. The rearrangement links TRBV30 to TRBJ2-1; D is uncertain. Trimming cost V 6 bases and J 3 bases, with 9 bases left between them. The CDR3 length is 12 residues. Germline V CDR1 and CDR2: GTSNPN, SVGIG (reference sequence). Drawing the rest from reference TRBV30 and TRBJ2-1, the complete variable domain is SQTIHQWPATLVQPVGSPLSLECTVEGTSNPNLYWYRQAAGRGLQLLFYSVGIGQISSEVPQNLSASRPQDRQFILSSKKLLLSDSGFYLCACGRSYNEQFFGPGTRLTVL.

The CDR3 protein is CASSLGGRGYTF. CDR3 coding DNA: TGTGCCAGCAGCCTGGGCGGCCGAGGCTACACCTTC. The V gene is TRBV6-2 or TRBV6-3, the J gene TRBJ1-2; D gene unclear. With 6 bases removed from V and 8 bases from J, the gap between germline ends came to 13 bases. CDR3 length equals 12 residues. Germline CDR1 reads MNHEY; CDR2 reads SVGEGT.

CDR3 loop: CASSSGTGYSYEQYF. DNA of the CDR3: TGCGCCAGCAGCTCGGGGACAGGGTACTCCTACGAGCAGTACTTC. The chain has TRBV5-1 and TRBJ2-7; TRBD1 agrees at 9 bases. Germline V gene sequence: CDR1 SGHRS, CDR2 YFSETQ. V lost 3 bases to trimming and J lost 0 bases; unmatched junction nucleotides: 4. The CDR3 length is 15 residues. Filled out from reference TRBV5-1 and TRBJ2-7, the complete variable domain reads KAGVTQTPRYLIKTRGQQVTLSCSPISGHRSVSWYQQTPGQGLQFLFEYFSETQRNKGNFPGRFSGRQFSNSRSEMNVSTLELGDSALYLCASSSGTGYSYEQYFGPGTRLTVT.

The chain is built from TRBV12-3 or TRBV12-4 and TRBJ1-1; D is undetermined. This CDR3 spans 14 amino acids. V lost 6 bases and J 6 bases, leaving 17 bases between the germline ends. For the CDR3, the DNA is TGTGCCAGCAGGACCGGGCCCTCTCACGCTGAAGCTTTCTTT. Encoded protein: CASRTGPSHAEAFF.

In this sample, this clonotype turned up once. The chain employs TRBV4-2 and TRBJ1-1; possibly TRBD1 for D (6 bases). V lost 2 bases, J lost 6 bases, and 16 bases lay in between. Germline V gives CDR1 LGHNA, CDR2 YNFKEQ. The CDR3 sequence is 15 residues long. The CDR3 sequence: CASSQPQGATAEAFF. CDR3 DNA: TGTGCCAGCAGCCAACCACAGGGTGCGACGGCTGAAGCTTTCTTT.

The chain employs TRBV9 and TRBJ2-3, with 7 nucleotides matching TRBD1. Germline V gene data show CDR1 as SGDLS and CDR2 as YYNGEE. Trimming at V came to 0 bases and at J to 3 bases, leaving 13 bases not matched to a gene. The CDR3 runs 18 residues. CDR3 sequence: CASSVVGGQALSTDTQYF. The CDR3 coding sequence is TGTGCCAGCAGCGTAGTAGGAGGACAGGCTTTGAGTACAGATACGCAGTATTTT.

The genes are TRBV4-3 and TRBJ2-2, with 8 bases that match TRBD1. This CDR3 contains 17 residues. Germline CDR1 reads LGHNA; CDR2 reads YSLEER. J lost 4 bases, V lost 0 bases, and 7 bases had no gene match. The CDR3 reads CASSQDTGQGATGELFF. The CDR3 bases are TGCGCCAGCAGCCAAGATACCGGCCAGGGGGCCACCGGGGAGCTGTTTTTT.

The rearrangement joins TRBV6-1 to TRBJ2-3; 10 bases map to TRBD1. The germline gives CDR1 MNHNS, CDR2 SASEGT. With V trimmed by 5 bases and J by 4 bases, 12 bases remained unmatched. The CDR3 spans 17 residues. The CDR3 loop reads CASSTDGGQGPPDTQYF. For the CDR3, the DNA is TGTGCCAGCAGTACAGACGGGGGACAGGGGCCGCCAGATACGCAGTATTTT.

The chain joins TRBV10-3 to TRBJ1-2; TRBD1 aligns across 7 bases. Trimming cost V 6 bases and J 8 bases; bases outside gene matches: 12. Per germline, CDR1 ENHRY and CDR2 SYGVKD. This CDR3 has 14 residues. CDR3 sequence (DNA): TGTGCCATCAGGTGGACAGGTTCACTAGGGGGCTACACCTTC. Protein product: CAIRWTGSLGGYTF.

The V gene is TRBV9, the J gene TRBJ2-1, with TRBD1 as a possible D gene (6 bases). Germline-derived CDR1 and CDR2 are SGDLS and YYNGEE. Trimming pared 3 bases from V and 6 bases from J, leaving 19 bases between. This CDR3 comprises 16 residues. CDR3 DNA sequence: TGTGCCAGCAGCGAAACTCCACAGGGTTTCGGCAATGAGCAGTTCTTC. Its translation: CASSETPQGFGNEQFF.

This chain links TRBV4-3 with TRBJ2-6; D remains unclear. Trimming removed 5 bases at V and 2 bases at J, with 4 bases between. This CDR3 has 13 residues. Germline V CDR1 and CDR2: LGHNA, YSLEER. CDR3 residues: CASSATGANVLTF. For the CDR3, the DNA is TGCGCCAGCAGCGCGACTGGGGCCAACGTCCTGACTTTC.